This T cell receptor beta chain appears in the sequencing data of a study of regulatory T cells in long-lasting Graves disease (dated by TCRdb to about 2021). At the level of the whole study: In the newly diagnosed Graves' disease group, patients had been taking antithyroid drugs for less than 3 months. Peripheral blood TCR sequencing and RNA sequencing compared persistent Graves' disease patients with newly diagnosed Graves' disease patients. The study took place in China and was registered as a clinical trial. A total of some 35 samples underwent TCR sequencing: around 13 from persistent and approximately 20 from newly diagnosed Graves' disease patients. The investigation overall reported the following: Persistent patients shared more public clonotypes among themselves (around 2,500) than newly diagnosed patients did (approximately 870). Only peripheral blood was studied, because thyroid tissue, the primary lesion, was inaccessible. The authors noted that the small sample size was a limitation that may lower accuracy. TRBV28, TRBJ1-2 and TRBJ2-5 were preferentially used in persistent disease, while TRBV20-1 and TRBJ2-1 were favored in newly diagnosed disease. Only the TCR beta chain was sequenced and analyzed. Compared with newly diagnosed patients, persistent Graves' disease patients had lower TCR Shannon entropy and fewer highly expanded clones, which suggests clonal expansion.

The germline V gene yields SGHAT for CDR1 and FQNNGV for CDR2. The V and J ends are trimmed by 3 bases and 6 bases, leaving 9 bases between them. From its cysteine to its phenylalanine, the CDR3 spans 12 amino acids. Here the CDR3 DNA is all that survives: 36 bases in frame from base 1. Library method: multiplex PCR. The sequencing machine was an Illumina HiSeq 4000. TCR beta libraries were built with iRepertoire HTBI primers and Arm-PCR amplification of CDR3 regions. PCR products were gel purified before sequencing. The original methods were these. Gene usage analysis of CDR3 amino acid clonotypes used the approximately 62 TRBV and 11 to 15 TRBJ segments found across samples. Filtered high-quality paired reads were merged into contigs using COPE and FqMerger. BLAST was used to align contigs to IMGT TRBV, TRBD and TRBJ reference genes, and CDR3 was defined according to IMGT. Clonotypes above 0.1% frequency were classified as highly expanded clones. Repertoire diversity was measured by Shannon entropy, and V-J evenness by the Gini coefficient. A clonotype was considered public if more than one individual shared it. TCRdb cleaned the public reads at Q25 with fastp, built clones with MiXCR and kept in-frame beta chains. Entries are consolidated by CDR3 protein sequence, retaining the most common genes and DNA. TCRdb's processing, not the study's, gives the V and J calls here. The sample contains about 360,000 distinct CDR3 sequences, 15% to 20% of them found a single time. 20% of the sample comes from the top ten.

This clonotype was found a few times. Its antigen remains unidentified. A far larger clone is off by one base, so a read error is likely. This specimen's time point label, interpreted: newly diagnosed GD, antithyroid drugs for less than 3 months. RNA was extracted from PBMCs in TRIzol for both TCR sequencing and RNA sequencing. Graves' disease was diagnosed according to American Thyroid Association guidelines. Patients for the study were recruited at an endocrinology department in Xi'an, China. From each patient, approximately 10 milliliters of peripheral blood was collected into an EDTA anticoagulant tube. Ficoll Paque Plus density gradient separation was used to isolate PBMCs, and no additional T cell sorting was done. An Agilent 2100 Bioanalyzer and agarose gel were used to check RNA quality, while a NanoDrop 2000 measured RNA concentration. These data were likewise used in another study, on T cells in Graves' hyperthyroidism and ophthalmopathy. As that second study puts it: Stable Graves' hyperthyroidism was defined as no progression to ophthalmopathy during 18 months of follow-up. Hyperthyroidism patients were newly diagnosed, had a disease duration of under 2 months, and were aged 18 to 65 years. Any patient with an uncontrolled infection, another autoimmune disease, pregnancy or lactation was excluded. Diagnoses were established on the basis of clinical symptoms, serum thyroxine and TRAb, thyroid ultrasound, and orbital computed tomography. The TCR CDR3 was subjected to a first round of RT-PCR using the HTBI primer set and the Qiagen OneStep RT-PCR kit. Most expanded thyroid clonotypes (frequency above 0.001) were also found in blood, which suggests that blood repertoires may mirror thyroid immune responses. A 13 V-J signature model separated ophthalmopathy from stable hyperthyroidism, with roughly 88% sensitivity and roughly 81% specificity in cross-validation and 80%/75% in testing. In validation, the model predicted progression to ophthalmopathy with around 71% sensitivity and around 72% specificity, a median of 6.5 months before onset. TCR V-J signatures able to tell the groups apart were searched for in a discovery cohort of some 97 patients, of whom around 43 had Graves' ophthalmopathy and around 56 had stable Graves' hyperthyroidism. An independent validation cohort of around 19 hyperthyroidism patients and more than 15 patients who later progressed to ophthalmopathy tested prospective prediction of ophthalmopathy. For training and testing, the 100 or so patients in the discovery cohort were randomly divided in a 7:3 ratio. In about 6 Graves' hyperthyroidism patients, the study also compared T-cell repertoires from thyroid tissue with T-cell repertoires from blood. Once sampling was done, hyperthyroidism patients were given methimazole at a starting dose of 30 mg daily, whereas ophthalmopathy patients were given high-dose intravenous methylprednisolone. Libraries were constructed in a second round of multiplex PCR, after which size selection and purification were performed. Sequencing of the libraries was done on an Illumina HiSeq2000 using paired-end 100 bp reads. Raw data were processed with SOAPnuke, discarding reads with adapters, uncalled bases, mean Phred below 15, or no exact constant-primer or identifier match. COPE v1.2.5 was used to merge high-quality paired reads, and clonotypes were defined as unique nucleotide sequences. Clonotypes were aligned to IMGT TRBV, TRBD and TRBJ reference segments using MiTCR v1.1. Only V-J combinations with frequency above 0.0001, covering 99% to 99.2% of repertoires, were analysed. The TCS score was defined as the ratio of F50 (clonal expansion) to E x V (chaos), calculated using BLOSUM62-based TCRdist between CDR3 peptides within each V-J. Welch's t-statistics and random forest reduced approximately 520 V-J features to 13, which were used in a naive Bayes classifier (R e1071). No statistical method was used to set the sample size in advance, and investigators knew the group allocation. TCR Vbeta CDR3 sequencing of 120 to 150 peripheral blood samples (fewer than 45 ophthalmopathy, approximately 80 hyperthyroidism and roughly 17 progressor patients) is reported in the paper.

The sequences come from peripheral blood mononuclear cells (PBMCs), collected at new diagnosis, from a patient treated with antithyroid drugs. The source of this sequence is a young woman with Graves disease. Donor details come from another sample of the same person, matched by shared clones. The sequence links TRBV11-2 to TRBJ2-7; the D region possibly corresponds to TRBD2 (5 bases align). The sequenced DNA: TGTGCCAGCAGCTTTGAACGGGGCGAGCAGTACTTC. Protein translation: CASSFERGEQYF.